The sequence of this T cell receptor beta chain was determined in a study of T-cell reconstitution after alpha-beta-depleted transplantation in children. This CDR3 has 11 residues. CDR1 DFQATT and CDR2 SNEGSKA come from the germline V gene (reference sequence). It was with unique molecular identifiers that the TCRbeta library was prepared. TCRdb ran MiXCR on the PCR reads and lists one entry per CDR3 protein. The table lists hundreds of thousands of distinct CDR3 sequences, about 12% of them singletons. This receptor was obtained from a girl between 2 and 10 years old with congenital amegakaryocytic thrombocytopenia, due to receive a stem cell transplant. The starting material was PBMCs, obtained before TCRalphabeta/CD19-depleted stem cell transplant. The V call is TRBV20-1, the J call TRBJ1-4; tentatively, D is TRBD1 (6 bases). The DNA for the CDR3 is TGCAGCGTCCCGGGGGCGGAAAAACTGTTTTTT. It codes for CSVPGAEKLFF.